This is a list of T cell receptor beta chains from one sample in a study of cytomegalovirus exposure and HLA in healthy donors. Sequenced by immunoSEQ multiplex PCR; TCRdb stores in-frame clones only, minus some. The table includes around 150,000 clones, roughly 75% detected once. Specimen: PBMCs. These receptors came from a man aged 30-40 years in good health. Each CDR3 is given with its conserved first and last residue. D genes are given only for firm matches. Where a row states a size, it is once, few, many or the class of an expanded clone; other rows omit it.

TRBJ1-2	.	.	TRBV7-8	CASSLGREIGYTF	TGTGCCAGCAGCTTAGGCCGGGAGATTGGCTACACCTTC
TRBJ2-3	few	TRBD2	TRBV2	CASSVFRLTGGDADTQYF	TGTGCCAGCAGTGTTTTTCGGCTCACGGGAGGGGATGCAGATACGCAGTATTTT
TRBJ1-2	.	.	TRBV7-9	CSSSLGVNYGYTF	TGTTCCAGCAGCCTGGGAGTTAACTATGGCTACACCTTC
TRBJ2-1	.	TRBD2	TRBV28	CASSLAGAYNEQFF	TGTGCCAGCAGTTTGGCGGGAGCCTACAATGAGCAGTTCTTC
TRBJ2-2	.	.	TRBV27	CASSVRTSRGGTGELFF	TGTGCCAGCAGCGTGAGGACTAGTAGGGGGGGCACCGGGGAGCTGTTTTTT
TRBJ1-1	.	TRBD1	TRBV7-2	CASRPGGTRTEAFF	TGTGCCAGTCGACCAGGGGGGACGAGGACTGAAGCTTTCTTT
TRBJ2-3	few	TRBD1	TRBV5-6	CASSWTGDYSNTQYF	TGTGCCAGCAGCTGGACAGGGGACTATTCTAATACGCAGTATTTT
TRBJ1-3	.	.	TRBV18	CASSTVNSGNTIYF	TGTGCCAGCTCAACAGTAAACTCTGGAAACACCATATATTTT
TRBJ2-3	.	.	TRBV6-6	CASSASESPGYTQYF	TGTGCCAGCAGCGCCTCCGAGAGCCCCGGGTATACGCAGTATTTT
TRBJ1-1	.	TRBD1	TRBV27	CASIDRGENTEAFF	TGTGCCAGCATTGACAGGGGTGAGAACACTGAAGCTTTCTTT
TRBJ1-1	.	TRBD1	TRBV18	CASSPPKGAIGYTEAFF	TGTGCCAGCTCACCACCGAAGGGGGCGATTGGGTACACTGAAGCTTTCTTT
TRBJ2-5	.	.	TRBV1	CTSSQEMTFGPGWQETQYF	.
TRBJ2-5	.	TRBD2	TRBV11-2	CASSSIQGLAGAGEQYF	TGTGCCAGCAGCTCGATTCAGGGACTAGCGGGAGCGGGTGAGCAGTACTTC
TRBJ2-3	.	.	TRBV15	CATKFFSTDTQYF	TGTGCCACCAAATTCTTTAGCACAGATACGCAGTATTTT
TRBJ2-7	.	.	TRBV18	CASSPVAGDEQYF	TGTGCCAGCTCACCAGTTGCAGGGGACGAGCAGTACTTC
TRBJ1-2	few	TRBD1	TRBV9	CASRRTGGGYGYTF	TGTGCCAGCAGACGGACAGGGGGCGGCTATGGCTACACCTTC
TRBJ2-1	few	TRBD2	TRBV25-1	CASSESTGGPVEQFF	TGTGCCAGCAGTGAATCAACGGGAGGCCCCGTTGAGCAGTTCTTC
TRBJ1-2	medium-sized	TRBD1	TRBV4-3	CASSQDTGGGYGYTF	TGCGCCAGCAGCCAAGACACAGGGGGGGGCTATGGCTACACCTTC
TRBJ1-5	.	TRBD1	TRBV7-2	CASSLAGGGNQPQHF	TGTGCCAGCAGCTTAGCAGGGGGCGGCAATCAGCCCCAGCATTTT
TRBJ1-2	.	.	TRBV10-3	CAISDPGTVSYGYTF	TGTGCCATCAGTGACCCAGGGACTGTAAGCTATGGCTACACCTTC
TRBJ2-2	.	TRBD2	TRBV6-5	CASSKLAGGAGELFF	TGTGCCAGCAGCAAGCTAGCGGGAGGGGCCGGGGAGCTGTTTTTT
TRBJ1-5	.	TRBD1	TRBV28	CASSLLTQGAGGNQPQHF	TGTGCCAGCAGTTTACTTACCCAGGGGGCAGGGGGCAATCAGCCCCAGCATTTT
TRBJ2-7	.	.	TRBV5-4	CASSTTLFADEQYF	TGTGCCAGCAGCACCACCCTCTTTGCGGACGAGCAGTACTTC
TRBJ1-3	.	TRBD1	TRBV5-6	CASSFRGSGQNTIYF	TGTGCCAGCAGCTTCAGGGGGTCGGGGCAAAACACCATATATTTT
TRBJ2-3	.	TRBD2	TRBV18	CASSPRLGGGRTDTQYF	TGTGCCAGCTCACCCCGTCTGGGCGGGGGTCGCACAGATACGCAGTATTTT
TRBJ2-2	.	TRBD2	TRBV29-1	CSVGSSGRTGELFF	TGCAGCGTTGGTAGTAGCGGGAGGACCGGGGAGCTGTTTTTT
TRBJ1-1	few	.	TRBV7-3	CASSLMAEMNTEAFF	TGTGCCAGCAGCTTAATGGCTGAAATGAACACTGAAGCTTTCTTT
TRBJ1-3	.	.	TRBV9	CASSVADSRSGNTIYF	TGTGCCAGCAGCGTAGCGGACAGTCGCTCTGGAAACACCATATATTTT
TRBJ2-5	.	.	TRBV4-1	CASSLTGIGETQYF	TGCGCCAGCAGCCTAACAGGGATTGGGGAGACCCAGTACTTC
TRBJ1-3	.	.	TRBV30	CAWRGQGNTIYF	TGTGCCTGGAGAGGACAGGGAAACACCATATATTTT
TRBJ1-5	.	TRBD1	TRBV30	CAWTGTGRNQPQHF	TGTGCCTGGACCGGGACAGGGCGCAATCAGCCCCAGCATTTT
TRBJ2-3	once	.	TRBV11-3	CASSSPGGRADTQYF	TGTGCCAGCAGCTCCCCCGGGGGGCGGGCAGATACGCAGTATTTT
TRBJ1-3	.	.	TRBV6-5	CASSYSRERNTIYF	TGTGCCAGCAGTTACTCGAGGGAGCGAAACACCATATATTTT
TRBJ2-5	.	.	TRBV7-2	CASSLEGGETQYF	TGTGCCAGCAGCTTAGAGGGCGGGGAGACCCAGTACTTC
TRBJ2-7	.	TRBD2	TRBV7-9	CASSLVPSGYSYEQYF	TGTGCCAGCAGCTTAGTCCCTAGCGGGTACTCCTACGAGCAGTACTTC
TRBJ2-1	.	TRBD2	TRBV25-1	CASSVTGGNYNEQFF	TGTGCCAGCAGTGTGACGGGGGGAAACTACAATGAGCAGTTCTTC
TRBJ1-2	few	.	TRBV27	CASSLSHGGSIGYTF	TGTGCCAGCAGTTTATCGCACGGGGGGTCGATTGGCTACACCTTC
TRBJ2-1	few	.	TRBV30	CAWMGGNEQFF	TGTGCCTGGATGGGCGGGAATGAGCAGTTCTTC
TRBJ1-1	.	TRBD1	TRBV2	CASRWDRGDAEAFF	TGTGCCAGCAGGTGGGACAGGGGTGATGCTGAAGCTTTCTTT
TRBJ1-2	.	.	TRBV27	CASTPGPGLGRGYTF	TGTGCCAGCACCCCGGGTCCTGGATTAGGTCGGGGCTACACCTTC
TRBJ2-1	.	.	TRBV4-1	CASSQPGGSYNEQFF	TGCGCCAGCAGCCAACCCGGTGGCTCCTACAATGAGCAGTTCTTC
TRBJ2-2	.	.	TRBV5-4	CASSLGGGANTGELFF	TGTGCCAGCAGCTTGGGAGGCGGAGCGAACACCGGGGAGCTGTTTTTT
TRBJ1-2	.	TRBD1	TRBV7-2	CASTPGGTAHYGYTF	TGTGCCAGCACCCCCGGCGGGACAGCCCACTATGGCTACACCTTC
TRBJ1-5	.	.	TRBV6-1	CASSGAGTDYNQPQHF	TGTGCCAGCAGTGGTGCGGGGACGGATTACAATCAGCCCCAGCATTTT
TRBJ1-5	.	TRBD1	TRBV7-9	CSSSPTDRAEPQHF	TGTTCCAGCAGCCCCACGGACAGGGCCGAGCCCCAGCATTTT
TRBJ2-7	few	TRBD1	TRBV5-1	CASSLAPGTGGNEQYF	TGCGCCAGCAGCTTGGCCCCCGGGACAGGGGGCAACGAGCAGTACTTC
TRBJ2-1	.	TRBD2	TRBV5-1	CASSTGTSGRIF	TGCGCCAGCAGCACCGGGACTAGCGGGAGGATCTTC
TRBJ2-7	.	TRBD1	TRBV27	CASSFHDRGPYEQYF	TGTGCCAGCAGTTTTCACGACAGGGGGCCCTACGAGCAGTACTTC
TRBJ2-5	.	TRBD2	TRBV25-1	CASSEALVAGRGETQYF	TGTGCCAGCAGTGAAGCCCTCGTAGCGGGAAGGGGAGAGACCCAGTACTTC
TRBJ2-3	.	TRBD1	TRBV12-5	CASGSGQSTDTQYF	TGTGCTAGTGGTTCGGGACAGAGCACAGATACGCAGTATTTT
TRBJ2-2	.	.	TRBV7-9	CASLAQGGTGELFF	TGTGCCAGCCTCGCCCAGGGTGGGACCGGGGAGCTGTTTTTT
TRBJ1-4	.	TRBD1	TRBV9	CASSVAGGTGRANEKLFF	TGTGCCAGCAGCGTAGCTGGGGGGACAGGGAGGGCTAATGAAAAACTGTTTTTT
TRBJ2-3	.	.	TRBV29-1	CSVEWLATRTDTQYF	TGCAGCGTTGAATGGCTAGCTACTCGCACAGATACGCAGTATTTT
TRBJ2-1	.	TRBD2	TRBV4-1	CASSQVVQPGLAGNVQLF	TGCGCCAGCAGCCAAGTAGTTCAACCGGGACTAGCGGGAAATGTGCAGCTCTTC
TRBJ2-1	.	TRBD2	TRBV19	CASSLSSGSYNEQFF	TGTGCCAGTAGTTTGTCTAGCGGGAGCTACAATGAGCAGTTCTTC
TRBJ2-7	.	TRBD2	TRBV4-1	CASSQEPGLASEQYF	TGCGCCAGCAGCCAAGAACCGGGACTAGCATCCGAGCAGTACTTC
TRBJ2-1	.	.	TRBV27	CASWESYNEQFF	TGTGCCAGTTGGGAGTCCTACAATGAGCAGTTCTTC
TRBJ1-5	.	.	TRBV19	CASSPIVGINQPQHF	TGTGCCAGTAGCCCTATAGTCGGGATCAATCAGCCCCAGCATTTT
TRBJ1-5	.	.	TRBV5-1	CASSLDGLDNQPQHF	TGCGCCAGCAGCTTGGATGGACTGGACAATCAGCCCCAGCATTTT